Below are 29 T cell receptor beta chains sequenced from a single sample in a study of blood T cell repertoires in COVID-19. TCRdb keeps only in-frame clones here, not all; method: immunoSEQ multiplex PCR. Among about 480,000 clones, 88% were seen once, and the ten largest hold 1.5% to 2%. Specimen: PBMCs or T cells enriched from blood (not recorded which). The receptor source for this set is a woman aged 40 to 50 who had recovered from COVID-19.

The chain combines TRBV5-1 with TRBJ2-7; a weak D match, TRBD1 (6 bases). Germline lookup yields CDR1 SGHRS and CDR2 YFSETQ. CDR3 length equals 14 residues. V shed 3 bases and J shed 2 bases, with 12 bases lying between them. The DNA for the CDR3 is TGCGCCAGCAGCTCGGACAGCTTTCCCTACGAGCAGTACTTC. It translates to CASSSDSFPYEQYF.

The chain uses TRBV5-1 and TRBJ2-3; 12 bases are shared with TRBD2. Losses at the gene ends were 1 base for V and 4 bases for J; bases not matched to a gene: 4. This CDR3 contains 16 residues. Germline values: CDR1 SGHRS, CDR2 YFSETQ. CDR3 amino acids: CASSLRTSGTPDTQYF. CDR3 coding DNA: TGCGCCAGCAGCTTGAGGACTAGCGGGACGCCAGATACGCAGTATTTT. Filled out from reference TRBV5-1 and TRBJ2-3, the complete variable domain reads KAGVTQTPRYLIKTRGQQVTLSCSPISGHRSVSWYQQTPGQGLQFLFEYFSETQRNKGNFPGRFSGRQFSNSRSEMNVSTLELGDSALYLCASSLRTSGTPDTQYFGPGTRLTVL.

V usage is TRBV4-2 and J usage is TRBJ2-7; D may be TRBD2 (6 bases). CDR3 length equals 15 residues. V lost 2 bases and J 3 bases, leaving 14 bases between the germline ends. Germline-derived CDR1 and CDR2 are LGHNA and YNFKEQ. In nucleotides, the CDR3 is TGTGCCAGCAGCCAAATAAGCGGGCGCCGCTACGAGCAGTACTTC. Encoded protein: CASSQISGRRYEQYF.

The V gene is TRBV4-3, the J gene TRBJ2-1, with TRBD2 matching over 16 bases. The CDR3 loop spans 19 amino acids. Germline loops: CDR1 LGHNA, CDR2 YSLEER. V gave up 1 base and J gave up 2 bases; unmatched junction bases: 5. The CDR3 region has the DNA TGCGCCAGCAGCCAAGGCCCCGGGACTAGCGGGAGGGCCTACAATGAGCAGTTCTTC. Amino acids: CASSQGPGTSGRAYNEQFF.

This sequence joins TRBV9 and TRBJ1-2; D is perhaps TRBD1 (5 bases). Germline CDR1 is SGDLS and CDR2 is YYNGEE. Trimming pared 4 bases from V and 5 bases from J, leaving 18 bases between. CDR3 length equals 15 residues. CDR3 nucleotides: TGTGCCAGCAGCTTCGACAGAGCGGGGCTGTATGGCTACACCTTC. It is translated as CASSFDRAGLYGYTF.

The chain combines TRBV7-2 with TRBJ1-2; 9 bases map to TRBD1. CDR1 is SGHTA, CDR2 FQGNSA, per germline. V trimming: 0 bases; J trimming: 5 bases; junction bases outside the gene matches: 4. This CDR3 is built from 15 residues. The CDR3 DNA reads as TGTGCCAGCAGCTTAGCTAATGGACAGGGGTATGGCTACACCTTC. Protein sequence: CASSLANGQGYGYTF.

The chain has TRBV6-2 or TRBV6-3 and TRBJ2-7, with TRBD2 identical over 15 bases. The CDR3 loop spans 16 amino acids. The J segment lost 6 bases and the V segment lost 4 bases, leaving 7 bases of the junction unmatched. Germline values: CDR1 MNHEY, CDR2 SVGEGT. The CDR3 DNA sequence: TGTGCCAGCAGTTCCCGGACTAGCGGGAGGGCCTTCGAGCAGTACTTC. The encoded protein is CASSSRTSGRAFEQYF.

This rearrangement joins TRBV3-1 (or the pseudogene TRBV3-2) to TRBJ2-7; 7 nucleotides match TRBD2. V was clipped by 5 bases and J by 0 bases; unmatched bases: 7. Germline V CDR1 and CDR2: LGHDT, YNNKEL (reference sequence). The CDR3 is 15 amino acids. The CDR3 sequence is CASSARDYSSYEQYF. The CDR3 DNA reads TGTGCCAGCAGCGCCCGGGACTACAGCTCCTACGAGCAGTACTTC.

V is TRBV25-1 and J is TRBJ1-2; TRBD1 is a possible D gene (6 bases). The CDR3 extends over 13 amino acids. Germline V gene data show CDR1 as MGHDK and CDR2 as SYGVNS. Trimming shortened V by 5 bases and J by 3 bases, and 10 bases separated the two germline ends. The CDR3 DNA follows: TGTGCCAGCAGTTGGGGACAATACTATGGCTACACCTTC. It codes for CASSWGQYYGYTF.

The J gene is TRBJ2-1, the V gene TRBV6-5; D gene ambiguous. Germline V gene lookup returns CDR1 MNHEY and CDR2 SVGAGI. The CDR3 is 13 amino acids. V was cut by 0 bases and J by 15 bases, with 15 bases left in between. CDR3 sequence: CASSYSVSRRRFF. DNA of the CDR3: TGTGCCAGCAGTTACTCGGTATCTCGCAGGCGGTTCTTC.

This clone occurred a few times. The V gene is TRBV27, the J gene TRBJ2-5; TRBD2 matches at 8 bases. The germline V gene has CDR1 MNHEY and CDR2 SMNVEV (reference sequence). V trimming: 4 bases; J trimming: 5 bases; junction bases outside the gene matches: 9. The CDR3 extends over 15 amino acids. CDR3 residues: CASSSYRGGRETQYF. As DNA, the CDR3 is TGTGCCAGCAGTTCCTATCGGGGGGGCAGGGAGACCCAGTACTTC.

V gene TRBV7-2 combines with J gene TRBJ1-5; 8 positions match TRBD1. The V gene's germline CDR1 is SGHTA and CDR2 FQGNSA. This CDR3 is built from 17 residues. The J segment lost 0 bases and the V segment lost 5 bases, leaving 9 bases of the junction unmatched. As DNA, the CDR3 is TGTGCCAGCAGCACCCGGACAGGGTTCTATAGCAATCAGCCCCAGCATTTT. Protein product: CASSTRTGFYSNQPQHF.

V and J are TRBV11-3 and TRBJ2-7; 10 bases map to TRBD2. This CDR3 comprises 15 residues. Per germline, CDR1 SGHNT and CDR2 YENEEA. The V gene end was trimmed by 5 bases and the J gene end by 7 bases; junction bases not matched to a gene: 11. Written as DNA, the CDR3 is TGTGCCAGCAGCCGTGGACTAGCGGCGGCGGAAGAGCAGTACTTC. It encodes CASSRGLAAAEEQYF.

This clone was seen more than once but under ten times. V is TRBV7-9 and J is TRBJ1-1; D might be TRBD1 (5 bases). In germline, CDR1 is SEHNR, CDR2 FQNEAQ (reference sequence). Trimming took 1 base from V and 4 from J, leaving 16 bases between them. CDR3 length equals 16 residues. Here the CDR3 reads CASSLDRRGFVTEAFF. The CDR3 DNA follows: TGTGCCAGCAGCTTAGACCGAAGGGGTTTCGTCACTGAAGCTTTCTTT.

The chain employs TRBV2 and TRBJ1-2, with D unresolved. V gave up 7 bases and J gave up 2 bases, with 8 bases separating them. The CDR3 is 12 amino acids. The germline V gene encodes CDR1 SNHLY and CDR2 FYNNEI. This CDR3 reads CASTVENYGYTF. CDR3 nucleotides: TGTGCCAGCACCGTCGAGAACTATGGCTACACCTTC.

The genes are TRBV24-1 and TRBJ1-5; unclear D gene. CDR1 and CDR2 (germline): KGHDR, SFDVKD. This CDR3 has 9 amino acids. The CDR3 spells CALNQPQHF. The DNA for the CDR3 is TGTGCTCTCAATCAGCCCCAGCATTTT.

The rearrangement uses TRBV18 and TRBJ1-4; possibly TRBD1 for D (6 bases). The germline V gene encodes CDR1 KGHSH and CDR2 LQKENI. The ends were cut back, 3 bases at V and 7 bases at J, with 15 bases in the middle. The CDR3 length is 15 residues. The CDR3 reads CASSPGLQGGEKLFF. CDR3 nucleotides: TGTGCCAGCTCACCGGGTTTACAGGGTGGTGAAAAACTGTTTTTT.

This sequence joins TRBV4-3 and TRBJ1-1, with a weak D call TRBD1 (5 bases). The CDR3 has 16 residues. Germline CDR1 and CDR2: LGHNA and YSLEER. Trimming stripped 4 bases from V and 7 bases from J, with 22 bases between. The CDR3 sequence is CASSLVVVGDSGEAFF. The CDR3 DNA reads TGCGCCAGCAGCCTGGTCGTAGTCGGGGACTCTGGTGAAGCTTTCTTT.

The gene calls are TRBV2 and TRBJ1-5, with a tentative D call TRBD1 (5 bases). This CDR3 is built from 15 residues. Trimming took off 2 bases at V and 7 bases at J, with 15 bases between the two ends. Germline assignment: CDR1 SNHLY and CDR2 FYNNEI. DNA for the CDR3: TGTGCCAGCAGTGAAAGGCGCAGGGTCCGCCAGCCCCAGCATTTT. Amino acids: CASSERRRVRQPQHF.

The chain combines TRBV6-2 or TRBV6-3 with TRBJ2-7; D perhaps matches TRBD2 (6 bases). Germline V gene sequence: CDR1 MNHEY, CDR2 SVGEGT. CDR3 length: 19 residues. Between the trimmed V and J ends, which lost 6 bases and 0 bases, there was a span of 27 bases. The CDR3 spells CASSPRPNQRAPSSYEQYF. CDR3 nucleotides: TGTGCCAGCAGCCCGCGACCGAACCAGCGGGCCCCGAGCTCCTACGAGCAGTACTTC.

This clone has only one observation. This chain joins TRBV7-6 and TRBJ2-1; tentative D call: TRBD2 (6 bases). The CDR3 extends over 17 amino acids. Between the trimmed V and J ends, which lost 1 base and 3 bases, there was a span of 16 bases. The germline V gene encodes CDR1 SGHVS and CDR2 FNYEAQ. CDR3 coding DNA: TGTGCCAGCAGCTTAGTTGTGAGCGGCGGGATCTACAATGAGCAGTTCTTC. It codes for CASSLVVSGGIYNEQFF.

The J gene is TRBJ1-1, the V gene TRBV6-2 or TRBV6-3, with D hard to call. Trimming cost V 2 bases and J 2 bases, with 9 bases left between them. The CDR3 sequence is 14 residues long. Germline V CDR1 and CDR2: MNHEY, SVGEGT. CDR3: CASSYGRANTEAFF. CDR3 sequence (DNA): TGTGCCAGCAGTTACGGGAGAGCAAACACTGAAGCTTTCTTT.

The chain couples TRBV12-5 to TRBJ2-5, with D tentatively TRBD2 (5 bases). This CDR3 region has 13 residues. CDR1 and CDR2 from the germline V gene are LGHNT and FRNRAP. The germline V and J ends were trimmed by 6 bases and 4 bases, with 12 bases remaining between them. The chain's CDR3 is CASGITGVETQYF. Written as DNA, the CDR3 is TGTGCTAGTGGAATCACCGGGGTAGAGACCCAGTACTTC.

This rearrangement joins TRBV18 to TRBJ2-7; D is ambiguous. Trimming took 0 bases from V and 2 from J, leaving 5 bases between them. This CDR3 is 13 amino acids long. Germline CDR1 is KGHSH and CDR2 is LQKENI. CDR3 nucleotide sequence: TGTGCCAGCTCACCACCGAGTACCTACGAGCAGTACTTC. It codes for CASSPPSTYEQYF.

The table lists this clone with a few counts. DNA for the CDR3: TGTGCCAGCAGCCTGGTCCAGACAGACAGCTATGGCTACACCTTC. Its protein product is CASSLVQTDSYGYTF. The chain is built from TRBV7-9 and TRBJ1-2; a possible D gene is TRBD1 (5 bases). The CDR3 loop spans 15 amino acids. The germline V and J ends were trimmed by 5 bases and 4 bases, with 17 bases remaining between them. Germline V gene data show CDR1 as SEHNR and CDR2 as FQNEAQ (reference sequence). The full variable domain, in which reference TRBV7-9 and TRBJ1-2 provide the parts outside the CDR3, is DTGVSQNPRHKITKRGQNVTFRCDPISEHNRLYWYRQTLGQGPEFLTYFQNEAQLEKSRLLSDRFSAERPKGSFSTLEIQRTEQGDSAMYLCASSLVQTDSYGYTFGSGTRLTVV.

V is TRBV19 and J is TRBJ2-6; tentatively, D is TRBD1 (5 bases). CDR3 length: 15 amino acids. Germline-derived CDR1 and CDR2 are LNHDA and SQIVND (reference sequence). The V end lost 3 bases, the J end lost 0 bases, and 6 bases lay between the germline ends. The DNA of the CDR3 is TGTGCCAGTAGTATGGGGCGCTCTGGGGCCAACGTCCTGACTTTC. Translated, it gives CASSMGRSGANVLTF.

The chain carries TRBV7-2 and TRBJ1-5; D ambiguous. Looked up from germline, CDR1 is SGHTA and CDR2 is FQGNSA. Trimming took 3 bases from V and 1 from J, leaving 7 bases between them. This CDR3 spans 14 amino acids. The CDR3 nucleotides are TGTGCCAGCAGCTTCACGGGGAGCAATCAGCCCCAGCATTTT. Translating it yields CASSFTGSNQPQHF.

The genes are TRBV10-2 and TRBJ2-4, with 10 bases lining up with TRBD1. The germline CDR1 and CDR2 sequences are WSHSY and SAAADI. The CDR3 has 13 amino acids. V shed 2 bases and J 10 bases; nucleotides not matched to a gene: 2. The CDR3 protein is CASSEPDRGIQYF. The CDR3 DNA sequence: TGCGCCAGCAGTGAGCCGGACAGGGGGATTCAGTACTTC.

This clone appeared a single time. The rearrangement uses TRBV9 and TRBJ1-2; D unclear. CDR3 size: 13 residues. Between the trimmed V and J ends, which lost 5 bases and 6 bases, there was a span of 14 bases. Germline V gives CDR1 SGDLS, CDR2 YYNGEE. The CDR3 loop is CASSLGSLDGYTF. The DNA of the CDR3 is TGTGCCAGCAGTCTCGGGTCTCTTGATGGCTACACCTTC. Complete variable domain (other parts from reference TRBV9 and TRBJ1-2): DSGVTQTPKHLITATGQRVTLRCSPRSGDLSVYWYQQSLDQGLQFLIQYYNGEERAKGNILERFSAQQFPDLHSELNLSSLELGDSALYFCASSLGSLDGYTFGSGTRLTVV.